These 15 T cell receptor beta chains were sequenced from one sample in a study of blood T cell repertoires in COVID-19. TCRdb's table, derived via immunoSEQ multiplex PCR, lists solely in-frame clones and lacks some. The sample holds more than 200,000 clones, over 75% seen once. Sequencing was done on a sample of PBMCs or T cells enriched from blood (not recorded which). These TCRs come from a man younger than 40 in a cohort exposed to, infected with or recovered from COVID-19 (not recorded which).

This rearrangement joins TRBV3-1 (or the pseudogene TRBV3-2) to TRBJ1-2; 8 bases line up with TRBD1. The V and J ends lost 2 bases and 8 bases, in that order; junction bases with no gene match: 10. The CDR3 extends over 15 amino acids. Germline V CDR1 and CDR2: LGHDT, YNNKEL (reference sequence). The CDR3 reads CASSQSRGQAAGYTF. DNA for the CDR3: TGTGCCAGCAGCCAAAGCAGGGGACAGGCAGCGGGCTACACCTTC.

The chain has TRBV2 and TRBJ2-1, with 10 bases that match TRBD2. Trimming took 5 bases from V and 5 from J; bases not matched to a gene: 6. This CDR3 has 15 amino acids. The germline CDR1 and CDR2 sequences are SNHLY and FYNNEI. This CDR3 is CASSLSGRADNEQFF. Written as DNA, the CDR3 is TGTGCCAGCAGTTTAAGCGGGAGGGCCGACAATGAGCAGTTCTTC.

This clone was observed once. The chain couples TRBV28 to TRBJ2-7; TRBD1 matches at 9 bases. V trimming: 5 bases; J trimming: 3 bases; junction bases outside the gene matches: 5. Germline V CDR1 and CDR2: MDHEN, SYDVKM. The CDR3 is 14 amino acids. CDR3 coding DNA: TGTGCCAGCAGTACCGGGGACAGGGACTACGAGCAGTACTTC. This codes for CASSTGDRDYEQYF.

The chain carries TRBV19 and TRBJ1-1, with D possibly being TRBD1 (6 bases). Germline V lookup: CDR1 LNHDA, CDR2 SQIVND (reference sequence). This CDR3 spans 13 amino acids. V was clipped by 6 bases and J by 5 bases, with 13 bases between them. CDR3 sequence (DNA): TGTGCCAGTAGCAAACAGGGTTGGACTGAAGCTTTCTTT. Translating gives CASSKQGWTEAFF.

Written as DNA, the CDR3 is TGCAGCGTTGGAACAGGGGACGGTGATGAAAAACTGTTTTTT. This encodes CSVGTGDGDEKLFF. The chain joins TRBV29-1 to TRBJ1-4; TRBD1 aligns across 7 bases. Unmatched junction bases numbered 8, after V lost 4 bases and J lost 6 bases. CDR1 is SQVTM, CDR2 ANQGSEA, per germline. The CDR3 consists of 14 residues.

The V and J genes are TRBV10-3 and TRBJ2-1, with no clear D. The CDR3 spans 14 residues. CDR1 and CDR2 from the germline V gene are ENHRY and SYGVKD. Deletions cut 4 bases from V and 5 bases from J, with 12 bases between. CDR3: CAISGPALNNEQFF. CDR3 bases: TGTGCCATCAGTGGACCAGCGCTAAACAATGAGCAGTTCTTC.

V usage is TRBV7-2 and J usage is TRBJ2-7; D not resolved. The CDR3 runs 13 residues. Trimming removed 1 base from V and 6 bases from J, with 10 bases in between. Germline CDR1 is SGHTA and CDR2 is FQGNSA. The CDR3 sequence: CASSLDVSTEQYF. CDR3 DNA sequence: TGTGCCAGCAGCTTAGATGTTAGCACCGAGCAGTACTTC.

CDR3 nucleotide sequence: TGTGCCAGCAGGCGGGCACTAGCGGACACAGATACGCAGTATTTT. Protein sequence: CASRRALADTDTQYF. This chain connects TRBV2 to TRBJ2-3; 8 positions agree with TRBD2. Germline V gene data show CDR1 as SNHLY and CDR2 as FYNNEI. The CDR3 sequence is 15 residues long. With V trimmed by 6 bases and J by 2 bases, 7 bases remained unmatched.

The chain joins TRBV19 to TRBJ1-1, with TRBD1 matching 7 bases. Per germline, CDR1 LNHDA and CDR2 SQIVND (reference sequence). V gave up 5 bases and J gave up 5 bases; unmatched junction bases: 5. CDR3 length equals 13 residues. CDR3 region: CASSVKQGTEAFF. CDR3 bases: TGTGCCAGTAGTGTAAAACAGGGGACTGAAGCTTTCTTT.

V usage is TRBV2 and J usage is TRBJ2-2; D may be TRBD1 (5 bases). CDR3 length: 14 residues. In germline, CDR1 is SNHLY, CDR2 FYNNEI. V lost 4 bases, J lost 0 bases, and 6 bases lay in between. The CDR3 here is CASSGTPNTGELFF. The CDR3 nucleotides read TGTGCCAGCAGTGGGACACCGAACACCGGGGAGCTGTTTTTT.

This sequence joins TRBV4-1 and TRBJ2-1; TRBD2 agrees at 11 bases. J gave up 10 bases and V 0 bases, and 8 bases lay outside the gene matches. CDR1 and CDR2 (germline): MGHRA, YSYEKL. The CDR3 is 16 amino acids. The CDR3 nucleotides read TGCGCCAGCAGCCAAGAAGGTAGCGGGAGGGCCGGAGAGCAGTTCTTC. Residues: CASSQEGSGRAGEQFF.

The CDR3 here is CASSLARGPQDTQYF. The DNA for the CDR3 is TGTGCCAGCAGCTTAGCCAGGGGACCCCAAGATACGCAGTATTTT. This rearrangement joins TRBV7-2 to TRBJ2-3; D perhaps matches TRBD1 (6 bases). CDR1 and CDR2 (germline): SGHTA, FQGNSA. The CDR3 length is 15 residues. V was cut by 0 bases and J by 5 bases, with 12 bases left in between.

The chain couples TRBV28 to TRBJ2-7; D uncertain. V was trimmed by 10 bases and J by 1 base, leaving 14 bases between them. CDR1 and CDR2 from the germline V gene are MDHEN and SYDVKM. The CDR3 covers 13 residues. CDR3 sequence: CAIVDLRSYEQYF. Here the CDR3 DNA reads TGTGCCATCGTTGACTTACGATCCTACGAGCAGTACTTC.

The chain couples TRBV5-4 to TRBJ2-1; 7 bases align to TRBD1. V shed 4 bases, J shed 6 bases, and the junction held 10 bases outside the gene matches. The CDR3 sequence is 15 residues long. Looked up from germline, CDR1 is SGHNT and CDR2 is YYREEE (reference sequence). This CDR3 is CASSRTTTGSNEQFF. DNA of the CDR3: TGTGCCAGCAGCCGAACCACGACAGGGAGCAATGAGCAGTTCTTC. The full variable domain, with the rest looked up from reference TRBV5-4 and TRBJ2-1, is ETGVTQSPTHLIKTRGQQVTLRCSSQSGHNTVSWYQQALGQGPQFIFQYYREEENGRGNFPPRFSGLQFPNYSSELNVNALELDDSALYLCASSRTTTGSNEQFFGPGTRLTVL.

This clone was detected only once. The CDR3 coding sequence is TGTGCCAGCAGCTCGATCAAAGCGGGAGGGACCGGGGAGCTGTTTTTT. Protein product: CASSSIKAGGTGELFF. J is TRBJ2-2 and V is TRBV11-2; TRBD2 matches at 10 bases. The trim removed 4 bases at V and 5 bases at J, leaving 7 bases unmatched. This CDR3 is 16 amino acids long. Germline CDR1 is SGHAT and CDR2 is FQNNGV.